This T cell receptor (beta chain) was sequenced for a study of chemoradiotherapy in HPV16-positive cancers. Study-wide background: Candidate HPV-specific clones and shared TCR motifs came from a couple of HPV16-positive patients. Broader study findings: In HPV16-positive patients, HPV-responsive T-cell expansion tracked better recurrence-free survival. Non-HPV-specific T cells did not expand in tumors during treatment, whereas candidate HPV-specific clones and E7-related motifs did.

About this clone: The target antigen is unknown.

Repeated repertoire sampling spanned the course of chemoradiotherapy. CDR3 length equals 17 residues. After removal of 7 bases from V and 1 base from J, the junction contained 8 bases not matched to a gene. Per the germline V gene, CDR1 is MNHEY and CDR2 is SMNVEV (reference sequence). Generated by immunoSEQ multiplex PCR, the TCRdb table keeps only in-frame clones and is missing some. The sample gives over 3,500 clones, around 94% of which show up once; 3.6% is in the top ten. The input for sequencing was tumor tissue, taken from a patient who underwent chemoradiotherapy. This TCR came from a human donor with HPV-associated anogenital cancer. The V and J genes are TRBV27 and TRBJ2-1, with 12 bases aligning to TRBD2. The CDR3 DNA follows: TGTGCCAGCAAAGGGCTAGCGGGAGGGGGGTCCTACAATGAGCAGTTCTTC. Encoded protein: CASKGLAGGGSYNEQFF.